This entry lists 11 T cell receptor beta chains sequenced from one sample in a study of blood T cells in healthy people across ages (dated by TCRdb to between 2014 and 2017). The library was made by 5' RACE. The sample was run on an Illumina HiSeq 2500. A second 7 to 11 cycle PCR used a sample-barcoded 5' primer and a J-beta primer mix. TCRdb ran its own pipeline on the public reads, namely fastp trimming at Q25 and MiXCR clone calling, and kept in-frame beta chains. Rows with a matching CDR3 protein are joined into one entry that keeps the most common DNA and genes. The sample table lists fewer than 2,000,000 distinct CDR3 sequences, roughly 32% of them with a count of one. Jointly, the top ten make up around 11% of the sample. The sample consisted of blood. All receptors derive from a woman aged 25-40 years in good health.

The V call is TRBV20-1, the J call TRBJ2-3, with TRBD2 matching over 8 bases. Germline CDR1 is DFQATT and CDR2 is SNEGSKA (reference sequence). The CDR3 loop spans 15 amino acids. After removal of 6 bases from V and 3 bases from J, the junction contained 11 bases not matched to a gene. The CDR3 region is CSAGMGGRLTDTQYF. The CDR3 DNA reads as TGCAGTGCCGGGATGGGCGGGAGGCTAACAGATACGCAGTATTTT.

This chain connects TRBV27 to TRBJ2-3; 8 bases map to TRBD1. CDR1 is MNHEY and CDR2 is SMNVEV in the germline V gene (reference sequence). The CDR3 runs 14 residues. The trim removed 2 bases at V and 8 bases at J, leaving 6 bases unmatched. CDR3 nucleotides: TGTGCCAGCAGTTTAGTAGGACAGGGCGTTACGCAGTATTTT. It yields the protein CASSLVGQGVTQYF.

This clonotype has a handful of counts. The genes are TRBV28 and TRBJ1-6; no clear D gene. Trimming left V 5 bases short and J 2 bases short, with 4 bases between. The CDR3 loop spans 13 amino acids. Germline assignment: CDR1 MDHEN and CDR2 SYDVKM. The CDR3 coding sequence is TGTGCCAGCAGTCCCCCCTATAATTCACCCCTCCACTTT. Its protein is CASSPPYNSPLHF.

About this clonotype itself: This could be a read error, since a much larger clone is one nucleotide away. The chain links TRBV20-1 to TRBJ2-5; TRBD2 matches at 14 bases. Looked up from germline, CDR1 is DFQATT and CDR2 is SNEGSKA (reference sequence). CDR3 length equals 14 residues. CDR3 nucleotide sequence: TGCAGTGCAAGACTAGCGGGAGGGGGGGAGACCCGGTACTTC. This codes for CSARLAGGGETRYF.

This clonotype has ten or more counts. The genes are TRBV4-1 and TRBJ2-1; 11 bases match TRBD2. The CDR3 sequence is 16 residues long. V lost 0 bases to trimming and J lost 8 bases; unmatched junction nucleotides: 6. Germline values: CDR1 MGHRA, CDR2 YSYEKL. CDR3: CASSQDTTSGSHEQFF. The DNA for the CDR3 is TGCGCCAGCAGCCAAGATACCACTAGCGGGAGTCATGAGCAGTTCTTC.

The chain combines TRBV11-2 with TRBJ2-3; D could derive from TRBD1 or TRBD2 (5 bases each). The germline V gene has CDR1 SGHAT and CDR2 FQNNGV. This CDR3 is built from 16 residues. Trimming removed 1 base from V and 1 base from J, with 12 bases in between. The CDR3 DNA sequence: TGTGCCAGCAGCTTAGCGGGACGGGAACGCACAGATACGCAGTATTTT. This sequence encodes CASSLAGRERTDTQYF.

This clonotype was counted a few times. As DNA, the CDR3 is TGTGCCAGCAGCGGAGCCCTGGGTACGCAGTATTTT. Protein: CASSGALGTQYF. The chain links TRBV9 to TRBJ2-3; D not resolved. CDR3 length equals 12 residues. Germline V lookup: CDR1 SGDLS, CDR2 YYNGEE. V lost 3 bases and J 8 bases, leaving 10 bases between the germline ends. The complete variable domain, with remaining parts taken from reference TRBV9 and TRBJ2-3, reads DSGVTQTPKHLITATGQRVTLRCSPRSGDLSVYWYQQSLDQGLQFLIQYYNGEERAKGNILERFSAQQFPDLHSELNLSSLELGDSALYFCASSGALGTQYFGPGTRLTVL.

The chain recombines TRBV6-6 with TRBJ1-5; D perhaps matches TRBD1 (6 bases). The CDR3 runs to 14 residues. CDR1 is MNHNY, CDR2 SVGAGI, per germline (reference sequence). Trimming took 5 bases from V and 4 from J, leaving 12 bases between them. The CDR3: CASSTGTGNQPQHF. CDR3 coding DNA: TGTGCCAGCAGTACAGGGACGGGTAATCAGCCCCAGCATTTT.

The sample holds a few counts of this clonotype. The chain joins TRBV20-1 to TRBJ1-5, with TRBD1 matching over 7 bases. Germline V gene lookup returns CDR1 DFQATT and CDR2 SNEGSKA (reference sequence). V dropped 4 bases and J dropped 3; count of bases not matched to a gene: 12. CDR3 length equals 16 residues. The CDR3 here is CSATPDRALLNQPQHF. As DNA, the CDR3 is TGCAGTGCTACCCCTGACAGGGCCTTGCTCAATCAGCCCCAGCATTTT.

The CDR3 sequence is CASSPTRTESYEQYF. In DNA, the CDR3 is TGTGCCAGCAGTCCCACCCGGACGGAGTCCTACGAGCAGTACTTC. V gene TRBV28 combines with J gene TRBJ2-7; no clear D gene. The CDR3 contains 15 residues. Germline CDR1 is MDHEN and CDR2 is SYDVKM. V gave up 5 bases and J gave up 1 base, with 15 bases separating them. Full variable domain (missing parts from reference TRBV28 and TRBJ2-7): DVKVTQSSRYLVKRTGEKVFLECVQDMDHENMFWYRQDPGLGLRLIYFSYDVKMKEKGDIPEGYSVSREKKERFSLILESASTNQTSMYLCASSPTRTESYEQYFGPGTRLTVT.

The genes are TRBV9 and TRBJ2-1; 8 bases are a match to TRBD2. The CDR3 runs to 15 residues. The V gene's germline CDR1 is SGDLS and CDR2 YYNGEE. V dropped 4 bases and J dropped 5; count of bases not matched to a gene: 8. CDR3 coding DNA: TGTGCCAGCAGCCCGGGACTAGAGGAGGACAATGAGCAGTTCTTC. This encodes CASSPGLEEDNEQFF. The full variable domain, its missing parts supplied by reference TRBV9 and TRBJ2-1, is DSGVTQTPKHLITATGQRVTLRCSPRSGDLSVYWYQQSLDQGLQFLIQYYNGEERAKGNILERFSAQQFPDLHSELNLSSLELGDSALYFCASSPGLEEDNEQFFGPGTRLTVL.